This entry is about one T cell receptor beta chain. This entry belongs to a study of blood T cell repertoires in COVID-19. Study information: Specimens from acute and convalescent COVID-19 originated in the United States, Italy and Spain. PBMCs, B-cell-depleted T cells, or T cells provided the cDNA or gDNA that made up the material.

There are 14 residues in the CDR3. The germline V gene has CDR1 SEHNR and CDR2 FQNEAQ (reference sequence). Trimming took off 3 bases at V and 5 bases at J, with 13 bases between the two ends. Per the study methods: Amplifying reference gene primers gave estimates of nucleated cell counts. Here immunoSEQ multiplex PCR was the method, and the copy in TCRdb shows in-frame clones only, minus some. V and J calls and clone size follow that table, whereas D and trimming were derived from the DNA. This table has under 250,000 clones, 80% appearing once. This rearrangement joins TRBV7-9 to TRBJ1-1; D may be TRBD1 (6 bases). This TCR came from a human donor in a cohort sampled during active COVID-19. The sample consisted of peripheral blood. The CDR3 loop is CASSLGGRVTEAFF. The CDR3 DNA follows: TGTGCCAGCAGCTTGGGGGGGCGCGTTACTGAAGCTTTCTTT.